These 29 T cell receptor beta chains originate from one sample sequenced in a study of cytomegalovirus exposure and HLA in healthy donors. The repertoire was sequenced with immunoSEQ multiplex PCR; TCRdb's copy has only in-frame clones and lacks some. Among approximately 280,000 clones listed, around nine tenths were seen once. The sequenced material came from PBMCs. Receptors originate from a woman aged 18-29 years in good health and CMV-seronegative.

V is TRBV7-8 and J is TRBJ2-2; D not certain. Per the germline V gene, CDR1 is SGHVS and CDR2 is FQNEAQ. The CDR3 covers 16 residues. V was trimmed by 4 bases and J by 0 bases, leaving 12 bases between them. The chain's CDR3 is CASSSSHLANTGELFF. CDR3 sequence (DNA): TGTGCCAGCAGCTCCTCTCATCTAGCGAACACCGGGGAGCTGTTTTTT.

This clone was picked up a small number of times. The chain links TRBV27 to TRBJ2-2; no reliable D call. The V gene lost 3 bases and the J gene lost 6 bases, with 8 bases spanning the gap. Per germline, CDR1 MNHEY and CDR2 SMNVEV (reference sequence). This CDR3 contains 13 residues. CDR3 amino acids: CASSFRQAGELFF. As DNA, the CDR3 is TGTGCCAGCAGTTTTCGTCAGGCCGGGGAGCTGTTTTTT.

This clone was seen once. The chain is built from TRBV27 and TRBJ2-7; weak D call: TRBD1 (5 bases). The CDR3 has 13 amino acids. The V gene's germline CDR1 is MNHEY and CDR2 SMNVEV (reference sequence). Trimming removed 3 bases from V and 1 base from J, with 7 bases in between. For the CDR3, the DNA is TGTGCCAGCAGTTTTCAGGGTTCCTACGAGCAGTACTTC. It encodes CASSFQGSYEQYF.

This clone was seen only a few times. The CDR3 DNA reads as TGTGCCAGCAGTCCACCGACAGGGACCGGGGAGCTGTTTTTT. It yields the protein CASSPPTGTGELFF. The chain carries TRBV28 and TRBJ2-2; 7 bases are a match to TRBD1. V was clipped by 5 bases and J by 5 bases; unmatched bases: 5. Germline V lookup: CDR1 MDHEN, CDR2 SYDVKM. The CDR3 totals 14 residues. Combining the CDR3 with reference TRBV28 and TRBJ2-2 gives the whole variable domain DVKVTQSSRYLVKRTGEKVFLECVQDMDHENMFWYRQDPGLGLRLIYFSYDVKMKEKGDIPEGYSVSREKKERFSLILESASTNQTSMYLCASSPPTGTGELFFGEGSRLTVL.

In its sample, this clone was seen once. This chain links TRBV19 with TRBJ1-2, with D perhaps TRBD1 (6 bases). Germline-derived CDR1 and CDR2 are LNHDA and SQIVND (reference sequence). V was trimmed by 10 bases and J by 2 bases, leaving 17 bases between them. CDR3 size: 14 residues. CDR3: CATSPSGQNYGYTF. The DNA of the CDR3 is TGTGCCACTTCGCCGAGTGGACAGAACTATGGCTACACCTTC.

The table lists this clone with a few counts. The CDR3 protein is CASSAMAEAFF. The CDR3 DNA is TGTGCCAGCAGTGCAATGGCAGAAGCTTTCTTT. The chain is built from TRBV25-1 and TRBJ1-1; no reliable D call. Germline CDR1 and CDR2: MGHDK and SYGVNS. CDR3 length: 11 residues. V was pared by 4 bases and J by 8 bases, with 8 bases between.

The rearrangement joins TRBV7-8 to TRBJ1-2, with D unclear. The CDR3 has 13 residues. V dropped 1 base and J dropped 4 bases, with 7 bases sitting between them. Germline CDR1 is SGHVS and CDR2 is FQNEAQ. CDR3 loop: CASSLGLSYGYTF. The CDR3 DNA reads as TGTGCCAGCAGCTTAGGGTTGAGCTATGGCTACACCTTC.

The chain combines TRBV7-2 with TRBJ2-1; 9 bases agree with TRBD1. Germline V gives CDR1 SGHTA, CDR2 FQGNSA. The V segment lost 1 base and the J segment 9 bases; nucleotides outside the gene matches: 4. CDR3 length: 14 amino acids. CDR3 sequence: CASSLVQGAFEQFF. The DNA for the CDR3 is TGTGCCAGCAGCTTAGTACAGGGGGCTTTTGAGCAGTTCTTC.

The chain joins TRBV7-2 to TRBJ2-7; 8 nucleotides align to TRBD1. The ends lost 4 bases at V and 4 bases at J; junction bases unmatched: 9. Germline values: CDR1 SGHTA, CDR2 FQGNSA. This CDR3 has 15 residues. The CDR3 region is CASSSPGGRGYEQYF. The CDR3 nucleotides are TGTGCCAGCAGCTCGCCAGGGGGCAGGGGTTACGAGCAGTACTTC.

This clone was found once. The CDR3 protein is CACCRSGQGRYGYTF. The DNA of the CDR3 is TGTGCCTGCTGCCGTTCGGGACAGGGCCGTTATGGCTACACCTTC. The J gene is TRBJ1-2, the V gene TRBV28; the match to TRBD1 covers 9 bases. This CDR3 has 15 amino acids. The J segment lost 5 bases and the V segment lost 11 bases, leaving 15 bases of the junction unmatched. Germline-derived CDR1 and CDR2 are MDHEN and SYDVKM.

V and J are TRBV10-3 and TRBJ2-5; 7 bases align to TRBD2. Germline CDR1 is ENHRY and CDR2 is SYGVKD. The V gene end was trimmed by 2 bases and the J gene end by 7 bases; junction bases not matched to a gene: 7. This CDR3 has 14 amino acids. The DNA for the CDR3 is TGTGCCATCAGTGAGGCGGTCACGGGAGGGACCCAGTACTTC. It yields the protein CAISEAVTGGTQYF.

The chain joins TRBV13 to TRBJ2-6; 16 nucleotides match TRBD2. Unmatched junction bases numbered 5, after V lost 5 bases and J lost 4 bases. The CDR3 spans 18 residues. Looked up from germline, CDR1 is PRHDT and CDR2 is FYEKMQ (reference sequence). The CDR3 region has the DNA TGTGCCAGCAGCATGGGACTAGCGGGAGGGATAGGGGCCAACGTCCTGACTTTC. Translation: CASSMGLAGGIGANVLTF.

The chain recombines TRBV7-3 with TRBJ2-7; 10 nucleotides agree with TRBD1. Germline CDR1 reads SGHTA; CDR2 reads FQGTGA. Trimming removed 5 bases from V and 1 base from J; junction bases left unmatched: 5. This CDR3 is built from 15 residues. In DNA, the CDR3 is TGTGCCAGCAGCCAGACAGGGGGCGCTTCCTACGAGCAGTACTTC. Residues: CASSQTGGASYEQYF. Full variable domain (rest looked up from reference TRBV7-3 and TRBJ2-7): GAGVSQTPSNKVTEKGKYVELRCDPISGHTALYWYRQSLGQGPEFLIYFQGTGAADDSGLPNDRFFAVRPEGSVSTLKIQRTERGDSAVYLCASSQTGGASYEQYFGPGTRLTVT.

On this clone itself: Distinct nucleotide sequences in the sample also encode this CDR3. The gene calls are TRBV5-1 and TRBJ2-5; 8 nucleotides align to TRBD2. The CDR3 sequence is 16 residues long. Germline-derived CDR1 and CDR2 are SGHRS and YFSETQ. V shed 0 bases, J shed 4 bases, and the junction held 8 bases outside the gene matches. CDR3 residues: CASSLGPAGELETQYF. In nucleotides, the CDR3 is TGCGCCAGCAGCTTGGGTCCAGCGGGAGAGTTAGAGACCCAGTACTTC.

The chain carries TRBV2 and TRBJ2-7; no clear D. The V and J ends lost 5 bases and 3 bases respectively, with 2 bases between them. Germline-derived CDR1 and CDR2 are SNHLY and FYNNEI. The CDR3 sequence is 10 residues long. The CDR3: CASSYYEQYF. CDR3 DNA: TGTGCCAGCAGTTACTACGAGCAGTACTTC.

V and J are TRBV9 and TRBJ1-1; no reliable D call. Germline loops: CDR1 SGDLS, CDR2 YYNGEE. The CDR3 covers 14 residues. V was shortened by 6 bases and J by 4 bases, with 16 bases between the two germline ends. In DNA, the CDR3 is TGTGCCAGCACCCGTAGAGGAGATTCCACTGAAGCTTTCTTT. Translating it yields CASTRRGDSTEAFF.

The chain is built from TRBV4-3 and TRBJ2-7, with TRBD1 matching over 11 bases. V dropped 1 base and J dropped 5; count of bases not matched to a gene: 7. The CDR3 length is 16 residues. Germline-derived CDR1 and CDR2 are LGHNA and YSLEER. Here the CDR3 DNA reads TGCGCCAGCAGCCAAGCACTCCGGGACAGGGGGGACGAGCAGTACTTC. This gives the protein CASSQALRDRGDEQYF.

The chain joins TRBV4-1 to TRBJ1-1; 8 positions match TRBD1. With 0 bases clipped from V and 5 bases from J, the junction kept 5 bases outside the gene matches. CDR1 is MGHRA and CDR2 is YSYEKL in the germline V gene. This CDR3 region has 15 residues. The CDR3 region has the DNA TGCGCCAGCAGCCAAGACAGGGGGCGGGGGACTGAAGCTTTCTTT. Translating it yields CASSQDRGRGTEAFF.

V is TRBV4-1 and J is TRBJ2-5; 9 nucleotides match TRBD2. There are 15 residues in the CDR3. Germline loops: CDR1 MGHRA, CDR2 YSYEKL. The V gene end was trimmed by 2 bases and the J gene end by 5 bases; junction bases not matched to a gene: 6. The CDR3 is CASSQIAGERETQYF. The CDR3 region has the DNA TGCGCCAGCAGCCAAATAGCGGGAGAGCGCGAGACCCAGTACTTC.

In DNA, the CDR3 is TGTGCCAGCAGCGTAGGTCCGGGGGGGGGAGGCACAGATACGCAGTATTTT. Translating gives CASSVGPGGGGTDTQYF. J is TRBJ2-3 and V is TRBV9, with 8 positions matching TRBD2. V gave up 0 bases and J gave up 1 base; unmatched junction bases: 7. The CDR3 spans 17 residues. Looked up from germline, CDR1 is SGDLS and CDR2 is YYNGEE. The full variable domain, in which reference TRBV9 and TRBJ2-3 provide the parts outside the CDR3, is DSGVTQTPKHLITATGQRVTLRCSPRSGDLSVYWYQQSLDQGLQFLIQYYNGEERAKGNILERFSAQQFPDLHSELNLSSLELGDSALYFCASSVGPGGGGTDTQYFGPGTRLTVL.

V usage is TRBV5-1 and J usage is TRBJ1-1; a weak D match, TRBD1 (6 bases). The length of the CDR3 is 15 residues. V was shortened by 0 bases and J by 5 bases, with 14 bases between the two germline ends. CDR1 SGHRS and CDR2 YFSETQ come from the germline V gene. The CDR3 DNA reads TGCGCCAGCAGCTTGGGCGGGGGCGATGCGACTGAAGCTTTCTTT. This gives the protein CASSLGGGDATEAFF.

This chain joins TRBV25-1 and TRBJ2-2, with a possible D match to TRBD1 (6 bases). The CDR3 spans 14 residues. Germline CDR1 is MGHDK and CDR2 is SYGVNS. The V and J ends lost 1 base and 7 bases respectively, with 10 bases between them. The DNA of the CDR3 is TGTGCCAGCAGTGAATTCAAGGGGGTCGGGGAGCTGTTTTTT. It encodes CASSEFKGVGELFF.

J is TRBJ1-5 and V is TRBV6-1, with 9 bases lining up with TRBD1. Germline V CDR1 and CDR2: MNHNS, SASEGT. The CDR3 runs 14 residues. The V and J ends lost 10 bases and 5 bases, in that order; junction bases with no gene match: 9. The DNA for the CDR3 is TGTGCCACCGAAGCCGGGACAGGGTATCAGCCCCAGCATTTT. Translated: CATEAGTGYQPQHF.

This sequence joins TRBV5-8 and TRBJ1-5; TRBD1 matches 12 bases. In germline, CDR1 is SGHTS, CDR2 YDEGEE. Germline trimming cut 7 bases from V and 10 bases from J; bases unmatched to any gene: 12. This CDR3 is built from 15 residues. CDR3 sequence: CASRDRGHRNGPQHF. The CDR3, as DNA: TGTGCCAGCCGGGACAGGGGGCATCGGAATGGTCCCCAGCATTTT.

This chain links TRBV27 with TRBJ2-7; 9 bases match TRBD1. The CDR3 extends over 14 amino acids. V trimming: 6 bases; J trimming: 4 bases; junction bases outside the gene matches: 7. Germline CDR1 MNHEY, CDR2 SMNVEV (reference sequence). The CDR3 DNA follows: TGTGCCAGCAGGCACACAGGGGGCGGATACGAGCAGTACTTC. Encoded protein: CASRHTGGGYEQYF.

This sequence joins TRBV9 and TRBJ2-7, with 11 positions matching TRBD1. CDR3 length: 15 residues. The junction had 5 bases not matched to a gene; V was cut back by 0 bases and J by 6 bases. Germline values: CDR1 SGDLS, CDR2 YYNGEE. CDR3 coding DNA: TGTGCCAGCAGCGTAGACGGGACAGGGGGAAGCGAGCAGTACTTC. Translated: CASSVDGTGGSEQYF.

The rearrangement uses TRBV9 and TRBJ1-2; D is ambiguous. V shed 3 bases and J shed 4 bases, with 7 bases lying between them. The CDR3 consists of 12 residues. The germline V gene encodes CDR1 SGDLS and CDR2 YYNGEE. The CDR3 protein is CASSEGGYGYTF. In DNA, the CDR3 is TGTGCCAGCAGCGAGGGAGGCTATGGCTACACCTTC.

The V gene is TRBV11-2, the J gene TRBJ2-6, with D hard to call. V was trimmed by 5 bases and J by 0 bases, leaving 2 bases between them. The length of the CDR3 is 13 residues. The germline V gene encodes CDR1 SGHAT and CDR2 FQNNGV. The CDR3 DNA sequence: TGTGCCAGCAGCCTCTCTGGGGCCAACGTCCTGACTTTC. Protein: CASSLSGANVLTF.

The rearrangement joins TRBV18 to TRBJ2-1; 10 bases line up with TRBD2. The CDR3 length is 17 residues. Germline-derived CDR1 and CDR2 are KGHSH and LQKENI. The ends lost 3 bases at V and 5 bases at J; junction bases unmatched: 10. This chain's CDR3 is CASSPGLWTSGNNEQFF. CDR3 sequence (DNA): TGTGCCAGCTCACCCGGGCTTTGGACTAGCGGAAACAATGAGCAGTTCTTC.